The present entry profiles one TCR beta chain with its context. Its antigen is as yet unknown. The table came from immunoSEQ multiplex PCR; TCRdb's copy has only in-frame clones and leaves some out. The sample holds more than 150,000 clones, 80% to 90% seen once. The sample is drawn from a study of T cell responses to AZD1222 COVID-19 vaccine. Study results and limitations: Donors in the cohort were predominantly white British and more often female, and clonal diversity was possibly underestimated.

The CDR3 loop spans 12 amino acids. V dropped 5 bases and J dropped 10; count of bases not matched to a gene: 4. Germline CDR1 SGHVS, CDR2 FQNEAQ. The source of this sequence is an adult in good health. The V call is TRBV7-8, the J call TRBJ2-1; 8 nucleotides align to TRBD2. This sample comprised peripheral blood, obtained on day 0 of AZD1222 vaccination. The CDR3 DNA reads TGTGCCAGCAGCCTTAGCGGGGTGGAGCAGTTCTTC. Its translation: CASSLSGVEQFF.